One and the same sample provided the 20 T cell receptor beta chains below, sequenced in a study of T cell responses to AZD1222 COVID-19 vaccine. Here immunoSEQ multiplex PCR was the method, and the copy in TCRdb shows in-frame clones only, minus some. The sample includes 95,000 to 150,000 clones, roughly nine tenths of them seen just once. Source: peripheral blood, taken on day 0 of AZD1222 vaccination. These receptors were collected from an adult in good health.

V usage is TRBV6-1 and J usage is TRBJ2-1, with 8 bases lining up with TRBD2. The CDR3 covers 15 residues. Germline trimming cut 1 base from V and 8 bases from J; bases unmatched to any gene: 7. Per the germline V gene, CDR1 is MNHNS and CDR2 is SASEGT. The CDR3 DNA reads TGTGCCAGCAGTGAAGGTGGCGGGAGGTTGTATGAGCAGTTCTTC. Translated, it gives CASSEGGGRLYEQFF.

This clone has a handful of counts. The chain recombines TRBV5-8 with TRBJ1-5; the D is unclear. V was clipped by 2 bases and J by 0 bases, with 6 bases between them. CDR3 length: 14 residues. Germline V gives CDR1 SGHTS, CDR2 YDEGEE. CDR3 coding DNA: TGTGCCAGCAGCTTAGGGTTTAGCAATCAGCCCCAGCATTTT. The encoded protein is CASSLGFSNQPQHF.

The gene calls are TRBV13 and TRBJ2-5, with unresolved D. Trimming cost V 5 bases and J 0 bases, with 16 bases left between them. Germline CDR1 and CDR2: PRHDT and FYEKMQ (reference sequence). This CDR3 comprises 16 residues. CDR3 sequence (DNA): TGTGCCAGCAGCCTGACGCGGACGGAAGACCAAGAGACCCAGTACTTC. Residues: CASSLTRTEDQETQYF.

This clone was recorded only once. The CDR3, as DNA: TGTGCCAGTAGTATAACACTAGCGGGAGTCTACGAGCAGTACTTC. It is translated as CASSITLAGVYEQYF. The chain uses TRBV19 and TRBJ2-7, with 11 bases lining up with TRBD2. V gave up 2 bases and J gave up 3 bases; unmatched junction bases: 3. Per the germline V gene, CDR1 is LNHDA and CDR2 is SQIVND (reference sequence). The CDR3 is made up of 15 amino acids.

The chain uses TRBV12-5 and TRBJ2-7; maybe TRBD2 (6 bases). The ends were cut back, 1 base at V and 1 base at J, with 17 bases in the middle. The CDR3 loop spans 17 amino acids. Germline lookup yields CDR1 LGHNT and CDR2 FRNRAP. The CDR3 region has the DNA TGTGCTAGTGGTTTGGACCGGGGGTGGGGCCCTTCCTACGAGCAGTACTTC. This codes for CASGLDRGWGPSYEQYF.

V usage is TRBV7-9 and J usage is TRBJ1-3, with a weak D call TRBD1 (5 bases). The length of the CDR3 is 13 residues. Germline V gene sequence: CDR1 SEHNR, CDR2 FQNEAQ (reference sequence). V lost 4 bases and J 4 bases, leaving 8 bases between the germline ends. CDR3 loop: CASSSWGGNTIYF. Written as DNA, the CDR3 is TGTGCCAGCAGCTCCTGGGGGGGAAACACCATATATTTT.

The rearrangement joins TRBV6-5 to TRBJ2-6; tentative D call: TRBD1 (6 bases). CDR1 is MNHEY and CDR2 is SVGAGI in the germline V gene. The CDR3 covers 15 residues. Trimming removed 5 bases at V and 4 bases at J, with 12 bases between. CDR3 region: CASSQSGAGANVLTF. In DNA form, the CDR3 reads TGTGCCAGCAGTCAATCAGGGGCGGGGGCCAACGTCCTGACTTTC.

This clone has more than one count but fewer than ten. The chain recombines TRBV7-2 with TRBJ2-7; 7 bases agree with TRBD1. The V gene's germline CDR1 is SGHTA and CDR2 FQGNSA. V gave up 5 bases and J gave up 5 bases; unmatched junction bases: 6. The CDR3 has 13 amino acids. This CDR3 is CASSETGKNEQYF. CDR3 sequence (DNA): TGTGCCAGCAGCGAGACAGGGAAGAACGAGCAGTACTTC. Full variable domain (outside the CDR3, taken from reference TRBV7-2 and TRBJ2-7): GAGVSQSPSNKVTEKGKDVELRCDPISGHTALYWYRQSLGQGLEFLIYFQGNSAPDKSGLPSDRFSAERTGGSVSTLTIQRTQQEDSAVYLCASSETGKNEQYFGPGTRLTVT.

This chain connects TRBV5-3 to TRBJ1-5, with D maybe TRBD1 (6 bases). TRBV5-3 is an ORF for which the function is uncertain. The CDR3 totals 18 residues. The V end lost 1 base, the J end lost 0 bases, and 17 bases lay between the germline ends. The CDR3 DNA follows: TGTGCCAGAAGCTTGAAGGGACAAGAGAACCGTAGCAATCAGCCCCAGCATTTT. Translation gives CARSLKGQENRSNQPQHF.

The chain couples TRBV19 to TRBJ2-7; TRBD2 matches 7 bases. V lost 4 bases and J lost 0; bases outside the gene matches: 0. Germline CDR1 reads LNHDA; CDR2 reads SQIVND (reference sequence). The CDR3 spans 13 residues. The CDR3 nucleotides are TGTGCCAGTAGTAGGGACTACTCCTACGAGCAGTACTTC. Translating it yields CASSRDYSYEQYF.

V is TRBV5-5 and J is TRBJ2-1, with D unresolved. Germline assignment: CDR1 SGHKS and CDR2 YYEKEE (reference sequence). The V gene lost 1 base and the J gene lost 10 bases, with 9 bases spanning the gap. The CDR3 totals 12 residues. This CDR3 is CASSLSAYEQFF. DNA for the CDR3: TGTGCCAGCAGCTTGTCTGCATACGAGCAGTTCTTC.

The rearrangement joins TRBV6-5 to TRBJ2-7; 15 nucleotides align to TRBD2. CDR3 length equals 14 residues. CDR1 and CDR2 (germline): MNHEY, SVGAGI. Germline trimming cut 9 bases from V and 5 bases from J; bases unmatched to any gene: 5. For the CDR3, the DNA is TGTGCCAGTAGGACTAGCGGGAGGGCCAACGAGCAGTACTTC. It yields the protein CASRTSGRANEQYF.

CDR3 nucleotide sequence: TGTGCCAGCAGTCTTTCACAGACAGCGCCTAGCAATCAGCCCCAGCATTTT. It codes for CASSLSQTAPSNQPQHF. The chain has TRBV6-6 and TRBJ1-5; maybe TRBD1 (5 bases). This CDR3 is built from 17 residues. Germline V gives CDR1 MNHNY, CDR2 SVGAGI (reference sequence). V was clipped by 5 bases and J by 0 bases, with 17 bases between them.

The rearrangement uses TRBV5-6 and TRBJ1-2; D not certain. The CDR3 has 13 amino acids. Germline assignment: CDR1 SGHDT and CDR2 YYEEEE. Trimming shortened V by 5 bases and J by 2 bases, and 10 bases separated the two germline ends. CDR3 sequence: CASSPDTNYGYTF. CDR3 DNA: TGTGCCAGCAGTCCTGACACAAACTATGGCTACACCTTC.

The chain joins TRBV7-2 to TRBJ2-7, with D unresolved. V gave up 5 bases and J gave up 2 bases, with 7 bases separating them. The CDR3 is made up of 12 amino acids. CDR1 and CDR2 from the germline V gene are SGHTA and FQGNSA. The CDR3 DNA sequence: TGTGCCAGCAGCGCCGTGACCTACGAGCAGTACTTC. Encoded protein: CASSAVTYEQYF.

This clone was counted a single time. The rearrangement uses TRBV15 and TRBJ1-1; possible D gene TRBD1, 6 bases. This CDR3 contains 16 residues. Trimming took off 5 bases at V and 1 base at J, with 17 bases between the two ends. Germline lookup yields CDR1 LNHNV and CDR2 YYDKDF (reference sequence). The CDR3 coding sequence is TGTGCCACCAGCGGGGATTCCGGGACAAAGAACACTGAAGCTTTCTTT. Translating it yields CATSGDSGTKNTEAFF.

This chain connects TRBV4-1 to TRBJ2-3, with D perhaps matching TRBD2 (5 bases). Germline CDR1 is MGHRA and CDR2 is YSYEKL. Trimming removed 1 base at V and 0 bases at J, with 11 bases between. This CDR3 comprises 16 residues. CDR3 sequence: CASSQVYGISTDTQYF. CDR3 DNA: TGCGCCAGCAGCCAAGTTTACGGGATTAGCACAGATACGCAGTATTTT.

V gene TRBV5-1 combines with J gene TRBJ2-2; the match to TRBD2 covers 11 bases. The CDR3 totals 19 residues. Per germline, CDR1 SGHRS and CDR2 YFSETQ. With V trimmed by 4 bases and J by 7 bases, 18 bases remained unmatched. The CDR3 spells CASSQQQASGRRLHGELFF. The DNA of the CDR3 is TGCGCCAGCAGCCAACAACAAGCTAGCGGGAGGCGGTTACACGGGGAGCTGTTTTTT.

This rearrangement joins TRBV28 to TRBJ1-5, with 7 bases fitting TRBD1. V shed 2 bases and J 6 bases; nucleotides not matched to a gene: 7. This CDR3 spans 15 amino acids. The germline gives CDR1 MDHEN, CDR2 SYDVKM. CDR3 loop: CASSLRGRVGQPQHF. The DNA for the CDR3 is TGTGCCAGCAGTTTAAGGGGGCGAGTAGGTCAGCCCCAGCATTTT.

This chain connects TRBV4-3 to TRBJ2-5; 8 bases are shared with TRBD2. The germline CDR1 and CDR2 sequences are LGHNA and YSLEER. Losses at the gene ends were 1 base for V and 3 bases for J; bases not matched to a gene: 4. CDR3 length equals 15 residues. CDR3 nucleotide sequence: TGCGCCAGCAGCCAAGGTCTAGCGGGCAAAGAGACCCAGTACTTC. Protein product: CASSQGLAGKETQYF.